The T cell receptor (beta chain) under discussion was sequenced for a study of cytomegalovirus exposure and HLA in healthy donors (dated by TCRdb to the late 2010s). Some background on the complete study: An earlier analysis of 587 of the donors reported under 300 Gb of sequence data and 95 million to 140 million unique TCR beta sequences obtained from approximately 180 million T cells. An early release that covered 640 HLA-typed donors contained 250 to 350 gigabases of sequencing data and about 84 million unique TCR sequences. Of the roughly 410 genotyped donors, roughly 80% were placed in the genetic ancestry cluster associated with self-reported Caucasian donors. The study aimed to test whether signatures of past pathogen exposure could be identified by cataloging public T cell receptors. The study profiled the T cell repertoires of hundreds of subjects by immunosequencing and related them to cytomegalovirus serostatus. Besides the first cohort of 666 subjects, a separate validation cohort made up of 120 different subjects was used. To predict cytomegalovirus infection status, the study brought together high-throughput TCR immunosequencing, statistical association of individual TCRs with disease status, and machine learning. In a later analysis, previously published TCR beta repertoires from 600 to 850 donors were re-analyzed and high-resolution HLA genotyping was added so that TCR occurrence patterns could be studied. In the later analysis, no new phenotypic data were used to find candidate immune exposures; instead, reliance was placed on TCR beta sequences and their occurrence across donors. To decide whether each TCR beta V gene segment behaved as functional or pseudogenic, an earlier analysis of fewer than 750 of the donors relied on high-throughput TCR beta sequencing. Donor age, sex, ethnicity and CMV serostatus were compiled alongside the repertoire data. In a later genetic analysis, genome-wide SNP genotypes for about 60% of the 666 donors were used, and that subset was treated as a discovery cohort. Every repertoire in the discovery cohort had been generated on one and the same sequencing platform. Both class I and class II loci were covered by HLA typing, at four-digit resolution. The number of typed donors differed by locus: about 629-640 for A, B, C, DRB1 and DQB1; 500 to 550 for DQA1; approximately 600 for DPA1; and roughly 490 for DPB1. Because of strong linkage in the cohort, a handful of DR-DQ haplotypes were treated as single units for association and clustering. Across 300 to 400 genotyped donors of the cohort, an average of 235,054 unique TCR beta nucleotide sequences per donor were sequenced, and approximately 19% of those sequences were non-productive. Here is what the overall study found, with its caveats: A later analysis reported that several top co-occurrence clusters appeared linked to parvovirus B19, influenza, CMV and Epstein-Barr virus. Linkage disequilibrium might explain the correlated functional status among segregating V segments, but an unknown experimental factor could not be ruled out. A cluster of highly shared sequence variants was judged likely to represent a technical artifact of the sequencing pipeline. Broadly in line with IMGT annotations, most TCR beta V segments showed up in productive rearrangements about 87% or about 30% of the time in an earlier analysis of under 700 of the donors. The cohort was sequenced for TCR beta chains only, and without alpha or paired-chain data the features that could be detected were limited. Cytomegalovirus status was reported to be diagnosed by the classifier with high specificity and sensitivity in both the original and validation cohorts. In vitro tests confirmed that a few of the cytomegalovirus-associated TCR beta chains recognize cytomegalovirus antigens. Assigning TCR associations to individual alleles was difficult when HLA alleles, especially DR and DQ, strongly co-occurred. While some public TCRs were present in many individuals, most TCR sequences turned up only very rarely across donors. The study gave a list of some 150 TCR beta chains associated with cytomegalovirus. In a later analysis, HLA-associated TCR beta chains were found to be more clonally expanded and to have lower generation probabilities than equally common non-associated chains. A further reported finding was that TCR beta sequences accurately predicted the HLA-A and HLA-B alleles for most subjects in the first cohort. In a later genetic analysis, fewer N-insertions in productive TCRs were reported among donors in an Asian-associated ancestry cluster than the approximately 670-donor mean. Some IMGT-functional V segments, including TRBV6-2 and TRBV6-3, could not be told apart with the 87-base-pair reads, so those segments were excluded. Roughly uniform sequencing depth across donors was assumed in presence/absence analyses, although this assumption may not hold. A later genetic analysis associated a missense DCLRE1C variant with V-gene and J-gene trimming of TCR beta chains, and an independent cohort replicated the association. Because some donors lacked HLA typing at each locus, the association tests relied only on the typed subset. According to a later analysis, most CMV-associated TCR beta chains appeared to be HLA-restricted, and the HLA associations seemed to be driven largely by CMV exposure. The earlier analysis of almost 600 of the donors excluded some 16 rarely observed V segments, including chromosome 9 orphons, because counts were too low. In a later analysis, TCR association rates were found to vary across HLA loci, with the most associated TCRs seen for DRB1 alleles and the fewest for HLA-C alleles. According to the authors, the approach could potentially be generalized to other disease states and immunological phenotypes. Specific HLA alleles were associated with 15,000 to 20,000 TCR beta sequences at a false discovery rate of 0.05 in a later analysis. The only immune exposure information available for the cohort was CMV serostatus.

Libraries were constructed by the immunoSEQ multiplex PCR assay. The multiplex PCR relied on a mix of 60 forward primers for TCR Vbeta segments and 13 reverse primers for TCR Jbeta segments. Amplification of the CDR3 region of rearranged TCR beta genes was performed with a multiplex PCR assay on genomic DNA. The amplified TCR beta libraries were sequenced on the Illumina HiSeq System as 87-base-pair reads. The published analysis was carried out like this. In a later analysis, some 80 million unique TCR beta chains were counted across the approximately 640 repertoires, and roughly 11 million of these chains were shared by at least two donors. Raw reads were error-corrected and collapsed into unique sequences with a nearest-neighbor algorithm that merged closely related sequences to remove PCR and sequencing errors. To assign V, D and J gene segments, CDR3 sequences were aligned to IMGT reference sequences. For a sequence to be retained, a match of at least six nucleotides was required to both a V gene segment and a J gene segment. Rearrangements were classified as productive when the CDR3 lacked stop codons and remained in frame with V and J, and all other rearrangements were classified as non-productive. Following IMGT convention, CDR3 was defined as the stretch from the second conserved V-encoded cysteine to the conserved J-encoded phenylalanine. Sequences without an unambiguous match to a single V gene segment were excluded from the earlier analysis of several hundred of the donors. In an earlier analysis of a few hundred of the donors, V segments were called functional above 56.7% productive rearrangements and were called segregating when the between-donor standard deviation exceeded 5%. To diagnose cytomegalovirus status from the catalog of TCR beta chain sequences, a statistical classification framework was built. V and J gene assignment, in a later analysis, came from comparing TCR nucleotide sequences with IMGT/GENE-DB human TR gene sequences. The TCRdist pipeline was used in a later analysis to assign CDR3 sequences and most-parsimonious VDJ recombination scenarios. In a later analysis, each TCR beta chain was defined by its CDR3 amino acid sequence together with its V-gene family, and reads without a unique V-gene family were excluded. As a way to deal with suspected cross-contamination and a sequencing artifact, a later analysis dropped under 600 nucleotide sequences that were highly shared and had low generation probability. In a later analysis, a clonal expansion index was calculated for each public chain from normalized within-repertoire ranks of inferred template counts. Generation probabilities in a later analysis came from a VDJ recombination model fitted to out-of-frame rearrangements, and those results were checked against IGoR. A later analysis scored TCR-TCR, TCR-HLA and TCR-CMV co-occurrence with hypergeometric tests, applying a repertoire-size bias correction to TCR pairs. To estimate false discovery rates, a later analysis permuted the HLA or CMV assignments 20 times. In a later analysis, co-occurring TCRs were grouped using DBSCAN, with TCRdist sequence similarity added in when clustering inside HLA-allele-positive subsets. Repertoires with fewer than 30,000 or more than 120,000 public chains were left out of co-occurrence clustering, as were roughly five repertoires with anomalous nucleotide sharing. TCRdb obtained this table from immuneACCESS and retained in-frame rearrangements with V and J assigned. These tables miss some clones; where compared with another copy, unresolved V genes account for less than half of the shortfall, and the remainder is unexplained. V and J calls and clone size are given by that table; D and trimming were obtained from the DNA. This sample is represented by more than 110,000 clones; less than 85% of them were singletons. Around 7% of the sample is taken by the ten largest.

Of note for this clone: The target of this receptor is not known. Nothing much larger sits one base from this clone, and base qualities are not available.

The cohort was made up of 666 healthy bone marrow donors. At the time of sampling, every cohort member was nominally healthy, though immune exposures that went unrecorded were likely present. The donor tested CMV seropositive, placing the donor among the 289 seropositive members of the cohort. Each donor provided a peripheral blood sample, and peripheral blood mononuclear cells were used for TCR beta sequencing. Genomic DNA extraction from the blood cell samples was performed with the Qiagen DNeasy Blood Extraction Kit. Via the germline V gene (reference sequence), CDR1 is MNHNY and CDR2 SVGAGI. Between the V and J ends, shortened by 5 bases and 1 base respectively, the junction contains 14 bases. The CDR3 holds 15 amino acids from the cysteine to the phenylalanine. Of the read, only the CDR3 DNA is kept; its 45 bases are in frame from base 1.

The source material was PBMCs. The TCR was taken from a man aged 35-49 years in good health and CMV-seropositive. The rearrangement joined TRBV6-6 to TRBJ1-2, and possibly TRBD1, on 6 matching bases. The CDR3 corresponds to CASSNTGTHNYGYTF. The DNA sequence follows: TGTGCCAGCAGTAATACAGGGACCCATAACTATGGCTACACCTTC.